Below, 12 T cell receptor beta chains from the same sample are listed, as sequenced in a study of PD-1 blockade in classical Hodgkin lymphoma. Each of the patients experienced relapse following autologous stem cell transplantation, and their brentuximab vedotin exposure differed. The table came from immunoSEQ multiplex PCR; TCRdb's copy has only in-frame clones and leaves some out. The sample lists 35,000 to 40,000 clones; 88% were seen once. Source: peripheral blood mononuclear cells (PBMCs), taken before the second cycle of nivolumab. These receptors were taken from a human donor with classical Hodgkin lymphoma.

The rearrangement joins TRBV4-1 to TRBJ1-2, with a weak D call TRBD1 (5 bases). There are 13 residues in the CDR3. V was pared by 0 bases and J by 5 bases, with 7 bases between. The germline CDR1 and CDR2 sequences are MGHRA and YSYEKL. Here the CDR3 DNA reads TGCGCCAGCAGCCAAGACAGGGAATATGGCTACACCTTC. It specifies CASSQDREYGYTF.

The gene calls are TRBV9 and TRBJ2-3; D is uncertain. The ends were cut back, 0 bases at V and 2 bases at J, with 7 bases in the middle. Germline CDR1 and CDR2: SGDLS and YYNGEE. This CDR3 contains 14 residues. CDR3 nucleotide sequence: TGTGCCAGCAGCGTAGGGCAGCCCACAGATACGCAGTATTTT. Translating gives CASSVGQPTDTQYF.

This chain joins TRBV2 and TRBJ2-7; TRBD1 is a possible D gene (5 bases). V was cut by 6 bases and J by 4 bases, with 7 bases left in between. The germline CDR1 and CDR2 sequences are SNHLY and FYNNEI. The CDR3 contains 11 residues. The CDR3 DNA reads TGTGCCAGCAGGAAGGGGTACGAGCAGTACTTC. Translating it yields CASRKGYEQYF.

The chain employs TRBV30 and TRBJ2-1; D call uncertain. The CDR3 is 11 residues long. V lost 5 bases and J 5 bases, leaving 7 bases between the germline ends. Germline CDR1 is GTSNPN and CDR2 is SVGIG (reference sequence). Written as DNA, the CDR3 is TGTGCCTGGCGCTACCACAATGAGCAGTTCTTC. Its protein product is CAWRYHNEQFF.

The genes are TRBV25-1 and TRBJ2-5; unclear D gene. This CDR3 spans 15 amino acids. V dropped 6 bases and J dropped 1 base, with 15 bases sitting between them. The germline V gene has CDR1 MGHDK and CDR2 SYGVNS. The CDR3, as DNA: TGTGCCAGCAGCCCGCCCCGGTCCCGCCAAGAGACCCAGTACTTC. Translated: CASSPPRSRQETQYF.

This chain joins TRBV6-5 and TRBJ1-3, with D uncertain. In germline, CDR1 is MNHEY, CDR2 SVGAGI. Trimming shortened V by 8 bases and J by 0 bases, and 11 bases separated the two germline ends. The CDR3 has 14 amino acids. CDR3 bases: TGTGCCAGCCAGGTGGCAAACTCTGGAAACACCATATATTTT. Translation gives CASQVANSGNTIYF.

The DNA for the CDR3 is TGTGCCAGCAGCCAGCTTGACGGTCTAGGGACCTACGAGCAGTACTTC. This sequence encodes CASSQLDGLGTYEQYF. J is TRBJ2-7 and V is TRBV7-9; D gene uncertain. The CDR3 sequence is 16 residues long. Germline CDR1 is SEHNR and CDR2 is FQNEAQ (reference sequence). Trimming stripped 5 bases from V and 2 bases from J, with 19 bases between.

The chain carries TRBV9 and TRBJ1-5; 7 bases match TRBD1. This CDR3 region has 14 residues. J gave up 3 bases and V 4 bases, and 4 bases lay outside the gene matches. Germline CDR1 is SGDLS and CDR2 is YYNGEE. CDR3 nucleotide sequence: TGTGCCAGCAGCTATGACAGGGACAATCAGCCCCAGCATTTT. This sequence encodes CASSYDRDNQPQHF.

The chain combines TRBV11-1 with TRBJ1-1; tentatively, D is TRBD1 (6 bases). From germline, CDR1 is SGHAT and CDR2 FQDESV (reference sequence). The V end was cut by 1 base, the J end by 3 bases, with 9 bases between. The CDR3 consists of 14 residues. The CDR3, as DNA: TGTGCCAGCAGCTTAGACCCAGGGGACACTGAAGCTTTCTTT. Its protein is CASSLDPGDTEAFF. The entire variable domain, with the rest obtained from reference TRBV11-1 and TRBJ1-1, is as follows: EAEVAQSPRYKITEKSQAVAFWCDPISGHATLYWYRQILGQGPELLVQFQDESVVDDSQLPKDRFSAERLKGVDSTLKIQPAELGDSAMYLCASSLDPGDTEAFFGQGTRLTVV.

The chain uses TRBV6-1 and TRBJ2-1; 8 bases agree with TRBD1. This CDR3 has 13 amino acids. V trimming: 10 bases; J trimming: 3 bases; junction bases outside the gene matches: 5. Looked up from germline, CDR1 is MNHNS and CDR2 is SASEGT. The CDR3 sequence is CATRGLLYNEQFF. CDR3 in DNA: TGTGCCACCAGGGGGCTACTCTACAATGAGCAGTTCTTC.

V and J are TRBV2 and TRBJ2-2, with D maybe TRBD2 (5 bases). Germline loops: CDR1 SNHLY, CDR2 FYNNEI. The CDR3 runs to 15 residues. V was shortened by 5 bases and J by 4 bases, with 14 bases between the two germline ends. The CDR3 nucleotides read TGTGCCAGCAGTCCGCGGGTTTGGGGCACCGGGGAGCTGTTTTTT. Translation gives CASSPRVWGTGELFF.

The rearrangement links TRBV27 to TRBJ1-1, with D unclear. The CDR3 length is 13 residues. Between the trimmed V and J ends, which lost 3 bases and 9 bases, there was a span of 14 bases. CDR1 MNHEY and CDR2 SMNVEV come from the germline V gene (reference sequence). CDR3 region: CASSLGSPKQAFF. The CDR3 nucleotides read TGTGCCAGCAGTTTGGGGAGTCCCAAACAAGCTTTCTTT.